The 27 T cell receptor beta chains reported below all come from one sample, sequenced in a study of identical twins. TCRdb used MiXCR to reprocess the 5' RACE reads, holding one entry per CDR3 protein. The sample yields about 690,000 distinct CDR3 sequences, 21% seen once. This sample also appeared in a second study, on T cells expressing NK-cell markers.

The sequenced sample was PBMCs. The receptors were sampled from a woman aged 18 to 35 in good health.

V is TRBV29-1 and J is TRBJ2-7; 8 bases are a match to TRBD1. This CDR3 is 12 amino acids long. Germline lookup yields CDR1 SQVTM and CDR2 ANQGSEA. The junction had 2 bases not matched to a gene; V was cut back by 3 bases and J by 4 bases. The CDR3 DNA follows: TGCAGCGTTGAGAACAGGGGGTACGAGCAGTACTTC. Translating gives CSVENRGYEQYF.

This clonotype has more than one count but fewer than ten. The V gene is TRBV12-3 or TRBV12-4, the J gene TRBJ2-1, with TRBD2 as a possible D gene (5 bases). The CDR3 is 14 amino acids. Trimming shortened V by 3 bases and J by 5 bases, and 11 bases separated the two germline ends. This chain's CDR3 is CASSFGGSHNEQFF. The DNA for the CDR3 is TGTGCCAGCAGTTTTGGCGGGTCCCACAATGAGCAGTTCTTC.

This clonotype has just a few counts. The CDR3 sequence is CASSSGQGATTIQYF. As DNA, the CDR3 is TGTGCCAGCAGCTCAGGACAGGGGGCGACTACCATTCAGTACTTC. V is TRBV11-1 and J is TRBJ2-4, with 11 nucleotides matching TRBD1. With 4 bases clipped from V and 9 bases from J, the junction kept 8 bases outside the gene matches. CDR3 length equals 15 residues. Germline V gene sequence: CDR1 SGHAT, CDR2 FQDESV (reference sequence).

V and J are TRBV11-2 and TRBJ2-7; 7 bases align to TRBD1. The V and J ends lost 6 bases and 1 base, in that order; junction bases with no gene match: 9. The CDR3 length is 15 residues. Germline CDR1 SGHAT, CDR2 FQNNGV. The CDR3 nucleotides read TGTGCCAGCAGAGTCACGGGACAGTCGTCCTACGAGCAGTACTTC. Translating gives CASRVTGQSSYEQYF.

The V gene is TRBV12-3 or TRBV12-4, the J gene TRBJ2-1; 10 positions match TRBD1. The CDR3 loop spans 15 amino acids. With V trimmed by 5 bases and J by 8 bases, 9 bases remained unmatched. CDR3 sequence reads: CASSHRQGAIHEQFF. In DNA, the CDR3 is TGTGCCAGCAGTCACCGACAGGGGGCTATTCATGAGCAGTTCTTC.

This clonotype was seen many times. This chain links TRBV29-1 with TRBJ2-7; the match to TRBD1 covers 9 bases. V trimming: 6 bases; J trimming: 3 bases; junction bases outside the gene matches: 9. CDR3 length equals 14 residues. The V gene's germline CDR1 is SQVTM and CDR2 ANQGSEA. CDR3 region: CSVEDRDRDYEQYF. CDR3 nucleotides: TGCAGCGTCGAGGATCGGGACAGGGACTACGAGCAGTACTTC.

In its sample, this clonotype was seen a few times. V usage is TRBV20-1 and J usage is TRBJ2-2; no clear D. Per germline, CDR1 DFQATT and CDR2 SNEGSKA (reference sequence). This CDR3 spans 14 amino acids. V lost 8 bases, J lost 0 bases, and 13 bases lay in between. CDR3 amino acids: CSRVRAANTGELFF. In DNA form, the CDR3 reads TGCAGTAGGGTTAGGGCCGCGAACACCGGGGAGCTGTTTTTT.

The chain links TRBV4-2 to TRBJ2-3, with TRBD2 identical over 7 bases. The V gene end was trimmed by 1 base and the J gene end by 7 bases; junction bases not matched to a gene: 11. This CDR3 has 16 amino acids. Per germline, CDR1 LGHNA and CDR2 YNFKEQ. CDR3 coding DNA: TGTGCCAGCAGCCAAGTTCTCGCGGGGGACCGCAATACGCAGTATTTT. Protein: CASSQVLAGDRNTQYF.

The sample holds many counts of this clonotype. The chain is built from TRBV20-1 and TRBJ2-3, with a weak D call TRBD1 (5 bases). The V end lost 1 base, the J end lost 3 bases, and 14 bases lay between the germline ends. The germline gives CDR1 DFQATT, CDR2 SNEGSKA (reference sequence). There are 15 residues in the CDR3. CDR3 region: CSARVEAGRTDTQYF. CDR3 nucleotides: TGCAGTGCTAGAGTCGAGGCAGGGCGAACAGATACGCAGTATTTT.

The genes are TRBV5-5 and TRBJ2-1; D uncertain. This CDR3 has 13 residues. Trimming shortened V by 3 bases and J by 4 bases, and 8 bases separated the two germline ends. Per germline, CDR1 SGHKS and CDR2 YYEKEE (reference sequence). DNA for the CDR3: TGTGCCAGCAGCTCCCCTCCTTACAATGAGCAGTTCTTC. As protein: CASSSPPYNEQFF.

This clonotype was found many times. Here the CDR3 DNA reads TGTGCCAGCAGTTCCACAGGGGGCGCAGGACAGCCCCAGCATTTT. Amino acids: CASSSTGGAGQPQHF. The V and J genes are TRBV12-3 or TRBV12-4 and TRBJ1-5, with 9 bases matching TRBD1. After removal of 4 bases from V and 7 bases from J, the junction contained 8 bases not matched to a gene. The CDR3 is made up of 15 amino acids.

The chain combines TRBV7-2 with TRBJ2-5; D is unclear. The ends were cut back, 4 bases at V and 5 bases at J, with 11 bases in the middle. The germline CDR1 and CDR2 sequences are SGHTA and FQGNSA. The CDR3 spans 13 residues. The CDR3 DNA reads as TGTGCCAGCAGCTCCCGTTTGCCGGAGACCCAGTACTTC. As protein: CASSSRLPETQYF.

The J gene is TRBJ2-2, the V gene TRBV6-1; D perhaps matches TRBD2 (6 bases). V lost 7 bases and J lost 3, with 12 bases in between. The germline V gene has CDR1 MNHNS and CDR2 SASEGT. The CDR3 is 14 amino acids. The DNA of the CDR3 is TGTGCCAGCAACCGGCTAGCGCACACCGGGGAGCTGTTTTTT. Its translation is CASNRLAHTGELFF.

The chain uses TRBV20-1 and TRBJ2-3; 7 positions agree with TRBD2. Germline trimming cut 0 bases from V and 5 bases from J; bases unmatched to any gene: 5. The CDR3 has 14 amino acids. CDR1 and CDR2 from the germline V gene are DFQATT and SNEGSKA (reference sequence). CDR3 loop: CSARDMGGRDTQYF. The CDR3 bases are TGCAGTGCTAGAGATATGGGCGGGAGAGATACGCAGTATTTT.

In its sample, this clonotype was seen many times. The chain couples TRBV10-1 to TRBJ2-3; 10 nucleotides line up with TRBD2. This CDR3 comprises 15 residues. Germline-derived CDR1 and CDR2 are WNHNN and SYGVQD (reference sequence). V dropped 2 bases and J dropped 1; count of bases not matched to a gene: 0. This CDR3 reads CASSEGLAGTDTQYF. The CDR3 nucleotides read TGCGCCAGCAGTGAGGGACTAGCGGGCACAGATACGCAGTATTTT.

This clonotype was counted only a few times. The chain is built from TRBV20-1 and TRBJ2-1, with TRBD2 as a possible D gene (6 bases). The ends were cut back, 1 base at V and 3 bases at J, with 16 bases in the middle. The length of the CDR3 is 16 residues. Germline V CDR1 and CDR2: DFQATT, SNEGSKA (reference sequence). Here the CDR3 reads CSARAQAGSNYNEQFF. The CDR3 DNA reads TGCAGTGCTAGAGCCCAAGCGGGTAGTAACTACAATGAGCAGTTCTTC.

The chain links TRBV5-5 to TRBJ2-1, with no clear D. V was shortened by 2 bases and J by 3 bases, with 12 bases between the two germline ends. The CDR3 covers 15 residues. Germline V gene lookup returns CDR1 SGHKS and CDR2 YYEKEE (reference sequence). Here the CDR3 reads CASSLTLFLYNEQFF. Here the CDR3 DNA reads TGTGCCAGCAGCTTAACACTCTTCCTCTACAATGAGCAGTTCTTC.

V is TRBV20-1 and J is TRBJ1-2; no reliable D call. The CDR3 spans 11 residues. The V end lost 6 bases, the J end lost 5 bases, and 10 bases lay between the germline ends. CDR1 and CDR2 from the germline V gene are DFQATT and SNEGSKA (reference sequence). The CDR3 nucleotides are TGCAGTGCGGAGGGAAATTATGGCTACACCTTC. Translating it yields CSAEGNYGYTF.

This clonotype has ten or more counts. The chain combines TRBV20-1 with TRBJ1-1; D not resolved. V lost 5 bases and J lost 1, with 11 bases in between. The germline gives CDR1 DFQATT, CDR2 SNEGSKA (reference sequence). This CDR3 has 13 residues. In nucleotides, the CDR3 is TGCAGTGCTTTGGGAGCCCAGAACACTGAAGCTTTCTTT. Protein product: CSALGAQNTEAFF.

This clonotype has only a few counts. This rearrangement joins TRBV20-1 to TRBJ2-2, with D uncertain. V shed 4 bases and J shed 6 bases, with 6 bases lying between them. Germline values: CDR1 DFQATT, CDR2 SNEGSKA (reference sequence). This CDR3 has 11 amino acids. In DNA, the CDR3 is TGCAGTGCTAAGGGTCCCGGGGAGCTGTTTTTT. Amino acid sequence: CSAKGPGELFF.

This clonotype was seen a handful of times. The genes are TRBV10-3 and TRBJ2-7, with D tentatively TRBD2 (5 bases). V was clipped by 7 bases and J by 0 bases, with 10 bases between them. Germline CDR1 reads ENHRY; CDR2 reads SYGVKD. The CDR3 extends over 13 amino acids. For the CDR3, the DNA is TGTGCCATCACACGGGGTAGCTCCTACGAGCAGTACTTC. Translating it yields CAITRGSSYEQYF.

This clonotype showed up many times. This rearrangement joins TRBV20-1 to TRBJ2-5; 14 bases align to TRBD2. The junction had 6 bases not matched to a gene; V was cut back by 5 bases and J by 1 base. Germline-derived CDR1 and CDR2 are DFQATT and SNEGSKA (reference sequence). The CDR3 is 16 amino acids. The CDR3 DNA sequence: TGCAGTGCTTACGGACTAGCGGGAGGAACCCAAGAGACCCAGTACTTC. Protein product: CSAYGLAGGTQETQYF.

This clonotype has a handful of counts. V gene TRBV7-2 combines with J gene TRBJ1-4; a possible D gene is TRBD1 (6 bases). CDR1 and CDR2 (germline): SGHTA, FQGNSA. The CDR3 runs to 14 residues. Trimming removed 5 bases from V and 7 bases from J, with 14 bases in between. CDR3 in amino acids: CASSQQGSVEKLFF. For the CDR3, the DNA is TGTGCCAGCAGCCAACAGGGTTCGGTTGAAAAACTGTTTTTT.

The genes are TRBV6-1 and TRBJ2-4; 8 nucleotides align to TRBD2. Germline V gene sequence: CDR1 MNHNS, CDR2 SASEGT. The length of the CDR3 is 16 residues. Trimming removed 5 bases from V and 2 bases from J; junction bases left unmatched: 8. This CDR3 is CASSRTSLGTKNIQYF. The DNA for the CDR3 is TGTGCCAGCAGTCGGACTAGCCTCGGGACCAAAAACATTCAGTACTTC.

CDR3 in amino acids: CASSISDHSDTEAFF. The CDR3, as DNA: TGTGCCAGCTCAATCTCGGACCATTCAGACACTGAAGCTTTCTTT. V and J are TRBV18 and TRBJ1-1; no firm D call. The germline V gene encodes CDR1 KGHSH and CDR2 LQKENI. V gave up 5 bases and J gave up 3 bases, with 16 bases separating them. The CDR3 loop spans 15 amino acids.

This clonotype occurred a few times. V is TRBV12-3 or TRBV12-4 and J is TRBJ2-3; D not certain. Deletions cut 3 bases from V and 2 bases from J, with 9 bases between. The CDR3 is 14 amino acids. This CDR3 is CASSLKLPTDTQYF. CDR3 DNA sequence: TGTGCCAGCAGTTTGAAACTTCCCACAGATACGCAGTATTTT.

This sequence joins TRBV6-2 or TRBV6-3 and TRBJ2-5; D perhaps matches TRBD2 (6 bases). V was trimmed by 6 bases and J by 3 bases, leaving 14 bases between them. Germline V gene sequence: CDR1 MNHEY, CDR2 SVGEGT. The CDR3 covers 14 residues. In DNA, the CDR3 is TGTGCCAGCAGCTTATGGGACTCCAAAGAGACCCAGTACTTC. Residues: CASSLWDSKETQYF.